This T cell receptor (beta chain) was captured in a study of blood T cell repertoires in COVID-19. The overall study: Collection of acute and convalescent COVID-19 samples took place in the United States, Italy and Spain. T cells, B-cell-depleted T cells, or PBMCs provided the cDNA or gDNA that served as material.

This CDR3 region has 14 residues. Germline CDR1 is LNHDA and CDR2 is SQIVND (reference sequence). The V end lost 8 bases, the J end lost 0 bases, and 11 bases lay between the germline ends. This table comes from immunoSEQ multiplex PCR, and its TCRdb copy is limited to in-frame clones, with some not included. The sample records 100,000 to 150,000 clones, 85% being singletons. The rearrangement links TRBV19 to TRBJ1-3; perhaps TRBD1 as D (6 bases). Sequencing input: peripheral blood. This TCR was sampled from a woman of 80 years or more with acute or convalescent COVID-19. The CDR3, as DNA: TGTGCCAGTTTTACAGGGAGCTCTGGAAACACCATATATTTT. Protein: CASFTGSSGNTIYF.